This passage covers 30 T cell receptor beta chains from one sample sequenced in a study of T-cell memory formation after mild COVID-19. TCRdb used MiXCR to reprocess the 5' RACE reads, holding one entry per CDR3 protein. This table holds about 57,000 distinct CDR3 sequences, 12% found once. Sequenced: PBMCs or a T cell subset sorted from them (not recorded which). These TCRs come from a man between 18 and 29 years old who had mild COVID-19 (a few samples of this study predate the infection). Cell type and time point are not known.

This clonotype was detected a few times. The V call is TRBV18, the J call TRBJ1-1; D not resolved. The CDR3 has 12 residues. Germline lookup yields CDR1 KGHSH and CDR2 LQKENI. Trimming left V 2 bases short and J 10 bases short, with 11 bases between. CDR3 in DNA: TGTGCCAGCTCACCAGCCGGTAAGGCAGCTTTCTTT. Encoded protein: CASSPAGKAAFF.

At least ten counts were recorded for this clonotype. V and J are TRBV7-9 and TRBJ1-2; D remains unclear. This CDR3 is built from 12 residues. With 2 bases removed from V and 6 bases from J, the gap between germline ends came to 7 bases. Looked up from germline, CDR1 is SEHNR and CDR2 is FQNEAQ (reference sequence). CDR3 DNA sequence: TGTGCCAGCAGCTTATCCGGGAATGGCTACACCTTC. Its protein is CASSLSGNGYTF. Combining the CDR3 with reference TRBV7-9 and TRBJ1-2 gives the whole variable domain DTGVSQNPRHKITKRGQNVTFRCDPISEHNRLYWYRQTLGQGPEFLTYFQNEAQLEKSRLLSDRFSAERPKGSFSTLEIQRTEQGDSAMYLCASSLSGNGYTFGSGTRLTVV.

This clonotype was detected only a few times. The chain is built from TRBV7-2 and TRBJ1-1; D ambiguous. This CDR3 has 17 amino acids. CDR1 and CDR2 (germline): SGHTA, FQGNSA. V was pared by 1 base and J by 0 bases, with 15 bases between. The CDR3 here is CASSLEGSGRMNTEAFF. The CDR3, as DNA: TGTGCCAGCAGCTTAGAAGGGTCAGGAAGGATGAACACTGAAGCTTTCTTT.

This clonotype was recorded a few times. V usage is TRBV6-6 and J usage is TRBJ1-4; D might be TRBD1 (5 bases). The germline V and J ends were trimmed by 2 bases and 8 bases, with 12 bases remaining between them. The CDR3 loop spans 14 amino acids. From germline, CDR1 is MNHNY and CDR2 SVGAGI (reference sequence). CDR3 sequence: CASSYIGVGEKLFF. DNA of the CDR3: TGTGCCAGCAGTTACATAGGGGTTGGCGAAAAACTGTTTTTT.

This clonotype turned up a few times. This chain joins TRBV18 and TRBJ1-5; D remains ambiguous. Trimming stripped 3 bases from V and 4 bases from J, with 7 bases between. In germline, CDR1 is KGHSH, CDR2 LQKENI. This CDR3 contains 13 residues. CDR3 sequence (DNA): TGTGCCAGCTCACCCTCGGATAATCAGCCCCAGCATTTT. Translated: CASSPSDNQPQHF.

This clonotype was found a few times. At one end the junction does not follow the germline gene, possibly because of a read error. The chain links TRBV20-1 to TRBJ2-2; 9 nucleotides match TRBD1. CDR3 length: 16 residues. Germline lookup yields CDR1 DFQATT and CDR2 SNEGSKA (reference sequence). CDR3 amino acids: CSAGDRKQGANGELFF. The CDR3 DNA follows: TGCAGTGCTGGAGACCGTAAACAGGGGGCGAACGGGGAGCTGTTTTTT.

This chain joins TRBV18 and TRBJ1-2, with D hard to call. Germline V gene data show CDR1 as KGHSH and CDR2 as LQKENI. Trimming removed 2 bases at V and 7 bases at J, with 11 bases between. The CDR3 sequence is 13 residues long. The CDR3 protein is CASSPGRLSGYTF. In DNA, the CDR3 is TGTGCCAGCTCACCAGGGAGGTTAAGTGGCTACACCTTC. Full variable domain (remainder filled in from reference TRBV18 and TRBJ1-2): NAGVMQNPRHLVRRRGQEARLRCSPMKGHSHVYWYRQLPEEGLKFMVYLQKENIIDESGMPKERFSAEFPKEGPSILRIQQVVRGDSAAYFCASSPGRLSGYTFGSGTRLTVV.

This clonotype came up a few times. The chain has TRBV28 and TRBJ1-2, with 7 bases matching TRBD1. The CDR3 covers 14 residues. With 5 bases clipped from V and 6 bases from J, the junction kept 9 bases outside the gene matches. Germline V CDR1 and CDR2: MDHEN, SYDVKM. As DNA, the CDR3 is TGTGCCAGCAGTATCTACGGGACAGCCCATGGCTACACCTTC. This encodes CASSIYGTAHGYTF.

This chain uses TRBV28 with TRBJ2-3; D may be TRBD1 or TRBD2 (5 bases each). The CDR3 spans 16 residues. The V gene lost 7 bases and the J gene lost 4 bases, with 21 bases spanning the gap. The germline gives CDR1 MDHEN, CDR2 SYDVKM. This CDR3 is CASNSLGVFRADTQYF. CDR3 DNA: TGTGCCAGCAACTCCTTGGGGGTTTTTAGGGCAGATACGCAGTATTTT.

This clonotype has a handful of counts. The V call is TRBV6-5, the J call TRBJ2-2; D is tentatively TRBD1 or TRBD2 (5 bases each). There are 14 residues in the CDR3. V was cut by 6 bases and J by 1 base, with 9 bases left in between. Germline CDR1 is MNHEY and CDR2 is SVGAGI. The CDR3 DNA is TGTGCCAGCAGCCCGGGGCAGAACACCGGGGAGCTGTTTTTT. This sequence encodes CASSPGQNTGELFF.

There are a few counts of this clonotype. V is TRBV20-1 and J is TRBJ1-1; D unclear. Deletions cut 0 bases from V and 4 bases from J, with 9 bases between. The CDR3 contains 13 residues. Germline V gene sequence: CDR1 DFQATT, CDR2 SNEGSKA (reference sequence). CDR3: CSAREAGFTEAFF. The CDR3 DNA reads TGCAGTGCTAGAGAGGCGGGATTCACTGAAGCTTTCTTT.

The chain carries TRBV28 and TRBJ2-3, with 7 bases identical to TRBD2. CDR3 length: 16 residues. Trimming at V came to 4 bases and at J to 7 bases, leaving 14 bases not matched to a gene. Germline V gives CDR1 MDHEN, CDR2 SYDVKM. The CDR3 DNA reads TGTGCCAGCAGTTCGACCCTTGAGCGGGACTATTATACGCAGTATTTT. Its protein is CASSSTLERDYYTQYF. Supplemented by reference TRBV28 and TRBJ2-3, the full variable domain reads DVKVTQSSRYLVKRTGEKVFLECVQDMDHENMFWYRQDPGLGLRLIYFSYDVKMKEKGDIPEGYSVSREKKERFSLILESASTNQTSMYLCASSSTLERDYYTQYFGPGTRLTVL.

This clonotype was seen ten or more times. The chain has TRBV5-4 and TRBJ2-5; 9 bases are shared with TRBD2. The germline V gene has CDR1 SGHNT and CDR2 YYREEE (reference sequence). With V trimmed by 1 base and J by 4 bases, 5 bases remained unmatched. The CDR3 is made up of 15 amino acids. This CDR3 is CASSLPLAGSETQYF. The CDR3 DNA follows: TGTGCCAGCAGCTTGCCGCTAGCGGGGTCAGAGACCCAGTACTTC.

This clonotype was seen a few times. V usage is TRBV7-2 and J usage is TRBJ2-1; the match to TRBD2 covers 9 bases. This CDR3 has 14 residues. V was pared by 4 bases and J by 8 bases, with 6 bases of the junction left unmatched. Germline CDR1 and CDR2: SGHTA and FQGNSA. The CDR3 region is CASSWGGGADEQFF. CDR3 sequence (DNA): TGTGCCAGCAGCTGGGGCGGGGGGGCGGATGAGCAGTTCTTC.

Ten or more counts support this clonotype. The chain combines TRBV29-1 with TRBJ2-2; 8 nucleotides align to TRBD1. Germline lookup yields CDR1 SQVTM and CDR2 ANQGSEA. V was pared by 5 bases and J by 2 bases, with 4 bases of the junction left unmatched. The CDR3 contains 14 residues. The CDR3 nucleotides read TGCAGCGTTCGGGACAGGCTTAACACCGGGGAGCTGTTTTTT. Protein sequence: CSVRDRLNTGELFF.

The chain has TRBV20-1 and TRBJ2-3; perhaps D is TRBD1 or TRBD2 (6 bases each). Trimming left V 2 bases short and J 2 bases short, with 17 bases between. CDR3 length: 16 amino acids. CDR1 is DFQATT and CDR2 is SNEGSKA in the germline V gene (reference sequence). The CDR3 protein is CSARPQRGRHTDTQYF. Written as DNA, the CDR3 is TGCAGTGCTAGACCCCAGAGGGGGAGGCACACAGATACGCAGTATTTT.

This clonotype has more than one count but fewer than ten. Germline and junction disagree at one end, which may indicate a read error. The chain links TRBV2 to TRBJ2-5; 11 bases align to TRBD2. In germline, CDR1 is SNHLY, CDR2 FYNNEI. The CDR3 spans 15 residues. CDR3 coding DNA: TGTGCCAGCAGGGTACTAGCGGGGGTCCAAGAGACCCAGTCCTTC. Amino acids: CASRVLAGVQETQSF.

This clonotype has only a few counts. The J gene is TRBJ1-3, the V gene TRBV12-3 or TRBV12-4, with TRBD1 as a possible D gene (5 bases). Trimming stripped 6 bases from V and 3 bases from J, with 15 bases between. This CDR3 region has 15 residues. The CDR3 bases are TGTGCCAGCAGGATCGGGACCGACCTTGGAAACACCATATATTTT. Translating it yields CASRIGTDLGNTIYF.

The CDR3, as DNA: TGTGCCAGCTCCCGCGTACCGGGACGGAGAGATTCACCCCTCCACTTT. Translating it yields CASSRVPGRRDSPLHF. J is TRBJ1-6 and V is TRBV18; tentative D call: TRBD1 (5 bases). The CDR3 is made up of 16 amino acids. Per germline, CDR1 KGHSH and CDR2 LQKENI. The V and J ends lost 6 bases and 8 bases respectively, with 20 bases between them.

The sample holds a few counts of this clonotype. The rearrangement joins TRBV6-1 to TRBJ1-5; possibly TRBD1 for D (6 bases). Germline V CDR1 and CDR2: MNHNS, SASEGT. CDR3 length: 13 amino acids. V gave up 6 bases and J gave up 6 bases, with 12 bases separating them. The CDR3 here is CASRVRGGQPQHF. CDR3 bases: TGTGCCAGCAGGGTCAGGGGAGGTCAGCCCCAGCATTTT.

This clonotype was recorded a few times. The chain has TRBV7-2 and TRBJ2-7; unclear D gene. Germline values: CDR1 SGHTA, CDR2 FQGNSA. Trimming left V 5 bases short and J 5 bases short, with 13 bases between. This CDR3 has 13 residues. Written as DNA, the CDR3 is TGTGCCAGCAGCGCCGGCCCTGTGAACGAGCAGTACGTC. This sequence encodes CASSAGPVNEQYV.

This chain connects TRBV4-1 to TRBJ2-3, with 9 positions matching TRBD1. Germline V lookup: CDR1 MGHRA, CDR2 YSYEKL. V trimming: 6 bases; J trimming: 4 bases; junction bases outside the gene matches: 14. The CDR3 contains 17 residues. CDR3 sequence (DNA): TGCGCCAGCAGAGGACAAGCGCGGACAGGGGACCCAGATACGCAGTATTTT. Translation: CASRGQARTGDPDTQYF.

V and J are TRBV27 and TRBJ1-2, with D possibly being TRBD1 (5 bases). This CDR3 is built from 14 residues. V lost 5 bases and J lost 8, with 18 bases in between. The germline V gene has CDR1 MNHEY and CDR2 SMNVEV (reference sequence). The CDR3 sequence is CASSVGGPWDGYTF. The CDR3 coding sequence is TGTGCCAGCAGTGTTGGAGGACCCTGGGACGGCTACACCTTC.

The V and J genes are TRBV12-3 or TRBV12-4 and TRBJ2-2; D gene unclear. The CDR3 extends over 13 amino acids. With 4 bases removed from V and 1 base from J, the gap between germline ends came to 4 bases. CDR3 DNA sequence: TGTGCCAGCAGTTACATGAACACCGGGGAGCTGTTTTTT. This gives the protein CASSYMNTGELFF.

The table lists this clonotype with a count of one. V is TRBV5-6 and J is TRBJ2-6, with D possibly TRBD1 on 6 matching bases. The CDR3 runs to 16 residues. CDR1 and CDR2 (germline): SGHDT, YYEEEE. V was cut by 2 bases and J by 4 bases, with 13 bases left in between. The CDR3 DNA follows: TGTGCCAGCAGCTTCACGCAGGGGTCGGGGGCCAACGTCCTGACTTTC. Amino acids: CASSFTQGSGANVLTF.

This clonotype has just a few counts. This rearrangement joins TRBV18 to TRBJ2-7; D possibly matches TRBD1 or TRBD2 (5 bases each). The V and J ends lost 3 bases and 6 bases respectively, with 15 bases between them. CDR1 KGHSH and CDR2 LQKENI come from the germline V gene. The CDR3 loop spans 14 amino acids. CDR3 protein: CASSPGTVAPEQYF. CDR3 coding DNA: TGTGCCAGCTCACCGGGGACGGTCGCACCCGAGCAGTACTTC.

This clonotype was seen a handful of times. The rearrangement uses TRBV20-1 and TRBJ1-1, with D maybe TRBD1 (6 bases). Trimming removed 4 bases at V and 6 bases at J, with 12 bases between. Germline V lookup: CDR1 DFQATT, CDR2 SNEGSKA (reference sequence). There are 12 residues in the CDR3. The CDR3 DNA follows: TGCAGTGCTAAAGGGGGGCGGGCTGAAGCTTTCTTT. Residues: CSAKGGRAEAFF.

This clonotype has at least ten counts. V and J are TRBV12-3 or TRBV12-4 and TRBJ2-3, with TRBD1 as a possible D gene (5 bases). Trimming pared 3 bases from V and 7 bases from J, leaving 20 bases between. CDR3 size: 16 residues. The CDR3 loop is CASSLGPDQVKYTQYF. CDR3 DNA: TGTGCCAGCAGTTTGGGGCCGGACCAAGTCAAGTATACGCAGTATTTT.

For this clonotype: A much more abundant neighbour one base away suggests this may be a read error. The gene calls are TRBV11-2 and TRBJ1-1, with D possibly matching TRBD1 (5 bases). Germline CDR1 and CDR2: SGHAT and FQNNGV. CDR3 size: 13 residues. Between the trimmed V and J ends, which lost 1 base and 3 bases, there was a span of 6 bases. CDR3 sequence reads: CASSLGRDTEAFF. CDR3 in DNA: TGTGCCAGCAGCTTAGGCAGGGACACTGAAGCTTTCTTT.

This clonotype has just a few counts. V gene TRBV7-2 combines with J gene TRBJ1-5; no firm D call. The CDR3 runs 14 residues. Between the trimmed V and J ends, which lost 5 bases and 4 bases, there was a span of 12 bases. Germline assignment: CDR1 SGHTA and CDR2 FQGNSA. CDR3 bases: TGTGCCAGCAGCCTACCACAGCTAAATCAGCCCCAGCATTTT. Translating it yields CASSLPQLNQPQHF. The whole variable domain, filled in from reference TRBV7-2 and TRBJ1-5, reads GAGVSQSPSNKVTEKGKDVELRCDPISGHTALYWYRQSLGQGLEFLIYFQGNSAPDKSGLPSDRFSAERTGGSVSTLTIQRTQQEDSAVYLCASSLPQLNQPQHFGDGTRLSIL.